Sequencing of this T cell receptor (beta chain) was carried out in a study of T-cell memory formation after mild COVID-19. This clonotype has only a few counts. The antigen is undetermined. Trimming removed 8 bases at V and 2 bases at J, with 15 bases between. Per germline, CDR1 MNHNY and CDR2 SVGAGI (reference sequence). CDR3 length: 14 amino acids. TCR alpha and TCR beta cDNA libraries carrying sample barcodes and UMIs were produced by 5'RACE using constant-segment primers. TCRdb reanalysed the 5' RACE reads using MiXCR and keeps one entry per CDR3 protein. The repertoire holds about 180,000 distinct CDR3 sequences, with 18% as singletons. The study, taken as a whole, reports: Pre-infection memory harbored some responding clones, suggesting cross-reactive memory joined. The SARS-CoV-2 specificity of second-wave clones reaching peak at day 37 remained unverified.

The sequenced sample consisted of PBMCs or a T cell subset sorted from them (not recorded which). The chain uses TRBV6-6 and TRBJ1-2; D may be TRBD1 (6 bases). The TCR originated in a man between 18 and 35 years old who had mild COVID-19 (a few samples of this study predate the infection). Cell type and time point are not known. The DNA for the CDR3 is TGTGCCAGCGGGCTGGGGGCCGAGAACTATGGCTACACCTTC. Residues: CASGLGAENYGYTF.